These 15 T cell receptor beta chains came from one sample sequenced in a study of T cell repertoires in cytomegalovirus infection. These receptors lack a known antigen. MiXCR was run by TCRdb on the reads, yielding one entry per CDR3 protein. The repertoire holds about 740,000 distinct CDR3 sequences, with about 33% as singletons. The sequences come from cultured PBMCs, collected from culture after CMV antigen stimulation. The receptors derive from a human donor in good health (CMV status not recorded). Some clones in this sample may be carry-over from other donors' samples.

This clonotype occurred a few times. The chain links TRBV7-6 to TRBJ1-1; 9 bases match TRBD1. CDR1 SGHVS and CDR2 FNYEAQ come from the germline V gene. J was trimmed by 5 bases and V by 6 bases; bases with no gene match: 13. The length of the CDR3 is 16 residues. The CDR3, as DNA: TGTGCCAGCAGGCCCACCCTTGGGACAGGGTTAACTGAAGCTTTCTTT. Its protein is CASRPTLGTGLTEAFF.

V is TRBV20-1 and J is TRBJ2-3; TRBD2 aligns across 12 bases. The junction had 13 bases not matched to a gene; V was cut back by 6 bases and J by 6 bases. This CDR3 is 16 amino acids long. The germline V gene has CDR1 DFQATT and CDR2 SNEGSKA (reference sequence). CDR3: CSATQTSGGPGDTQYF. CDR3 bases: TGCAGTGCCACCCAGACTAGCGGGGGACCAGGGGATACGCAGTATTTT.

This clonotype was seen a few times. This chain connects TRBV7-2 to TRBJ2-7, with D unresolved. Per the germline V gene, CDR1 is SGHTA and CDR2 is FQGNSA. This CDR3 has 13 amino acids. V lost 3 bases, J lost 3 bases, and 9 bases lay in between. This chain's CDR3 is CASSFLDRYEQYF. CDR3 in DNA: TGTGCCAGCAGCTTCCTCGATCGCTACGAGCAGTACTTC.

J is TRBJ2-7 and V is TRBV7-2; D may be TRBD1 (5 bases). Trimming took 1 base from V and 5 from J, leaving 15 bases between them. In germline, CDR1 is SGHTA, CDR2 FQGNSA. The CDR3 totals 15 residues. The CDR3 is CASSLVPGMTNEQYF. The CDR3 nucleotides read TGTGCCAGCAGCTTAGTTCCAGGGATGACGAACGAGCAGTACTTC. The whole variable domain, filled in from reference TRBV7-2 and TRBJ2-7, reads GAGVSQSPSNKVTEKGKDVELRCDPISGHTALYWYRQSLGQGLEFLIYFQGNSAPDKSGLPSDRFSAERTGGSVSTLTIQRTQQEDSAVYLCASSLVPGMTNEQYFGPGTRLTVT.

The rearrangement joins TRBV7-9 to TRBJ2-7; 7 bases align to TRBD2. Germline-derived CDR1 and CDR2 are SEHNR and FQNEAQ (reference sequence). With V trimmed by 3 bases and J by 6 bases, 14 bases remained unmatched. The CDR3 loop spans 16 amino acids. The DNA for the CDR3 is TGTGCCAGCAGCTTCGGGGGGAGGGGAGTACTACTCGAGCAGTACTTC. Amino acids: CASSFGGRGVLLEQYF.

This clonotype has ten or more counts. J is TRBJ2-7 and V is TRBV7-2; the D gene could be TRBD1 or TRBD2 (5 bases each). The length of the CDR3 is 16 residues. V gave up 4 bases and J gave up 0 bases, with 16 bases separating them. Germline V lookup: CDR1 SGHTA, CDR2 FQGNSA. CDR3 amino acids: CASSYSGPHSSYEQYF. CDR3 sequence (DNA): TGTGCCAGCAGCTACTCGGGACCACATAGCTCCTACGAGCAGTACTTC. The complete variable domain, with remaining parts taken from reference TRBV7-2 and TRBJ2-7, reads GAGVSQSPSNKVTEKGKDVELRCDPISGHTALYWYRQSLGQGLEFLIYFQGNSAPDKSGLPSDRFSAERTGGSVSTLTIQRTQQEDSAVYLCASSYSGPHSSYEQYFGPGTRLTVT.

This clonotype has ten or more counts. The chain is built from TRBV7-2 and TRBJ1-4, with 7 bases identical to TRBD1. The CDR3 has 13 residues. V shed 5 bases, J shed 8 bases, and the junction held 5 bases outside the gene matches. The germline CDR1 and CDR2 sequences are SGHTA and FQGNSA. The CDR3 spells CASSPRDREKLFF. Here the CDR3 DNA reads TGTGCCAGCAGCCCCAGGGACAGAGAAAAACTGTTTTTT.

This clonotype was picked up a small number of times. The chain combines TRBV4-1 with TRBJ1-2; no firm D call. Germline V lookup: CDR1 MGHRA, CDR2 YSYEKL. Trimming stripped 2 bases from V and 2 bases from J, with 9 bases between. The CDR3 has 14 amino acids. The CDR3 coding sequence is TGCGCCAGCAGCCAATTAATGGAGAACTATGGCTACACCTTC. Translating it yields CASSQLMENYGYTF.

The chain combines TRBV11-2 with TRBJ2-1; 10 bases align to TRBD2. There are 14 residues in the CDR3. In germline, CDR1 is SGHAT, CDR2 FQNNGV. The V and J ends lost 8 bases and 8 bases, in that order; junction bases with no gene match: 9. The CDR3 loop reads CASHALAGVHEQFF. In DNA form, the CDR3 reads TGTGCCAGCCATGCCCTAGCGGGAGTCCATGAGCAGTTCTTC.

This clonotype has just a few counts. The rearrangement joins TRBV20-1 to TRBJ2-1; 7 bases fit TRBD2. CDR3 length equals 14 residues. Germline CDR1 reads DFQATT; CDR2 reads SNEGSKA (reference sequence). V trimming: 2 bases; J trimming: 5 bases; junction bases outside the gene matches: 6. CDR3 in amino acids: CSARQASGNNEQFF. The DNA of the CDR3 is TGCAGTGCTAGACAGGCTAGCGGAAACAATGAGCAGTTCTTC.

The chain couples TRBV7-9 to TRBJ2-1, with D unclear. The germline CDR1 and CDR2 sequences are SEHNR and FQNEAQ (reference sequence). Trimming took off 1 base at V and 0 bases at J, with 10 bases between the two ends. This CDR3 is 16 amino acids long. The CDR3 coding sequence is TGTGCCAGCAGCTTAGATGGCTGGAGCTCCTACAATGAGCAGTTCTTC. It encodes CASSLDGWSSYNEQFF. The full variable domain, with the rest looked up from reference TRBV7-9 and TRBJ2-1, is DTGVSQNPRHKITKRGQNVTFRCDPISEHNRLYWYRQTLGQGPEFLTYFQNEAQLEKSRLLSDRFSAERPKGSFSTLEIQRTEQGDSAMYLCASSLDGWSSYNEQFFGPGTRLTVL.

This clonotype was observed a few times. CDR3 sequence reads: CASSFRTGINTGELFF. The CDR3 region has the DNA TGTGCCAGCAGCTTCCGGACAGGCATCAACACCGGGGAGCTGTTTTTT. The V and J genes are TRBV7-8 and TRBJ2-2; 7 bases match TRBD1. Germline lookup yields CDR1 SGHVS and CDR2 FQNEAQ. This CDR3 is built from 16 residues. V dropped 3 bases and J dropped 2; count of bases not matched to a gene: 6.

The chain carries TRBV2 and TRBJ1-5; the D is unclear. Per the germline V gene, CDR1 is SNHLY and CDR2 is FYNNEI. V shed 6 bases and J shed 5 bases, with 14 bases lying between them. CDR3 length: 14 residues. The CDR3 DNA reads TGTGCCAGCAGCCGAACGAGTTCGGATCAGCCCCAGCATTTT. It yields the protein CASSRTSSDQPQHF.

The J gene is TRBJ1-1, the V gene TRBV7-9; TRBD1 matches 7 bases. Germline CDR1 SEHNR, CDR2 FQNEAQ (reference sequence). Unmatched junction bases numbered 15, after V lost 4 bases and J lost 1 base. This CDR3 region has 18 residues. This CDR3 reads CASSSQTGTRAANTEAFF. For the CDR3, the DNA is TGTGCCAGCAGCTCACAGACAGGGACTCGAGCCGCGAACACTGAAGCTTTCTTT. Supplemented by reference TRBV7-9 and TRBJ1-1, the full variable domain reads DTGVSQNPRHKITKRGQNVTFRCDPISEHNRLYWYRQTLGQGPEFLTYFQNEAQLEKSRLLSDRFSAERPKGSFSTLEIQRTEQGDSAMYLCASSSQTGTRAANTEAFFGQGTRLTVV.

The chain recombines TRBV5-1 with TRBJ1-4; no clear D gene. V lost 4 bases, J lost 4 bases, and 11 bases lay in between. The germline gives CDR1 SGHRS, CDR2 YFSETQ. This CDR3 region has 14 residues. The CDR3 DNA reads as TGCGCCAGCAGCCCTGGGGTGGGTAATGAAAAACTGTTTTTT. Its protein product is CASSPGVGNEKLFF.